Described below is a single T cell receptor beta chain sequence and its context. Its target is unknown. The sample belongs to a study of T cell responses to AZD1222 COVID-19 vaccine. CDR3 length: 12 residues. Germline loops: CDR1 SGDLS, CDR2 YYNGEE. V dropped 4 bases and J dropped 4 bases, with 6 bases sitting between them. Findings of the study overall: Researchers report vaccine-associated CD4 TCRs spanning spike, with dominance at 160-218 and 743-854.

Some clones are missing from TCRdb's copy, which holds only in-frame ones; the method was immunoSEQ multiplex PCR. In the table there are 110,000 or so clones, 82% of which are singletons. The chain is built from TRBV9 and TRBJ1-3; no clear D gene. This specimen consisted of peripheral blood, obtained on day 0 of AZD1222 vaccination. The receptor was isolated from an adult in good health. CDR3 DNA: TGTGCCAGCAGCAATACAGGAAACACCATATATTTT. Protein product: CASSNTGNTIYF.